This T cell receptor beta chain was identified during a study of regulatory T cells in long-lasting Graves disease. Study observations and caveats: Sample size was small, which may have lowered accuracy. Persistent patients had more shared public clonotypes (approximately 2,700) than new patients (about 880).

As concerns this clonotype: The antigen remains undetermined.

The time point is: newly diagnosed GD, antithyroid drugs for less than 3 months. The authors made the TCR library using RNA they extracted from PBMCs. Construction of the TCR beta libraries employed iRepertoire HTBI primers in conjunction with Arm-PCR of CDR3 regions. MiXCR, applied by TCRdb to the multiplex PCR reads, yields one record per CDR3 protein. The table shows over 200,000 distinct CDR3 sequences, with 15% to 20% occurring only once. Deletions cut 5 bases from V and 2 bases from J, with 9 bases between. The CDR3 consists of 13 residues. The origin of this receptor is a female donor with Graves disease. The material sequenced was peripheral blood mononuclear cells (PBMCs), taken at new diagnosis, from a patient treated with antithyroid drugs. The rearrangement joins TRBV12-3 or TRBV12-4 to TRBJ1-2, with no clear D. CDR3 sequence: CASSKDGNYGYTF. The CDR3 DNA reads as TGTGCCAGCAGTAAGGACGGAAACTATGGCTACACCTTC.